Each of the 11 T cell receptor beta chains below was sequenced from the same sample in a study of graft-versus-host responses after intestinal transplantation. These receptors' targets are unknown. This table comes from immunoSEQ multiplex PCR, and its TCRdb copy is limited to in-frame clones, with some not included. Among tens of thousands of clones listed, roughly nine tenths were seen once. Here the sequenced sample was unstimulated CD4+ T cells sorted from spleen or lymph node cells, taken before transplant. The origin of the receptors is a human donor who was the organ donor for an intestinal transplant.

The CDR3 DNA reads as TGTGCCAGCAGCTTAGAGGGGGGGAACACTGAAGCTTTCTTT. Its translation is CASSLEGGNTEAFF. This chain joins TRBV11-2 and TRBJ1-1, with a possible D match to TRBD1 (5 bases). This CDR3 spans 14 amino acids. V was clipped by 0 bases and J by 1 base, with 6 bases between them. Germline values: CDR1 SGHAT, CDR2 FQNNGV. Variable domain in full (rest from reference TRBV11-2 and TRBJ1-1): EAGVAQSPRYKIIEKRQSVAFWCNPISGHATLYWYQQILGQGPKLLIQFQNNGVVDDSQLPKDRFSAERLKGVDSTLKIQPAKLEDSAVYLCASSLEGGNTEAFFGQGTRLTVV.

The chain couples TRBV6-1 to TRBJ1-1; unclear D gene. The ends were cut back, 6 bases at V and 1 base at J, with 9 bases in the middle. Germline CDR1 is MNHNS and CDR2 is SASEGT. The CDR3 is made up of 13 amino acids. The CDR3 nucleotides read TGTGCCAGCAGCTACCTAGGGAACACTGAAGCTTTCTTT. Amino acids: CASSYLGNTEAFF.

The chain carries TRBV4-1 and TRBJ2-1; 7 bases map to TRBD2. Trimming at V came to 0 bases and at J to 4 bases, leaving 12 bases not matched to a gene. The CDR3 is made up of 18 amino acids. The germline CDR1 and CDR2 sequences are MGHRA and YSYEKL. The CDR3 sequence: CASSQDGGAGNFYNEQFF. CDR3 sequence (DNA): TGCGCCAGCAGCCAAGATGGGGGAGCGGGAAACTTTTACAATGAGCAGTTCTTC.

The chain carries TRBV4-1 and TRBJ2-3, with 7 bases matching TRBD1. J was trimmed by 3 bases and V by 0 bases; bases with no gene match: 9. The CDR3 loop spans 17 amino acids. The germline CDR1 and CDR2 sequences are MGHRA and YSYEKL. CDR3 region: CASSQDSDRVWTDTQYF. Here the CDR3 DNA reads TGCGCCAGCAGCCAAGACTCCGACAGGGTTTGGACAGATACGCAGTATTTT.

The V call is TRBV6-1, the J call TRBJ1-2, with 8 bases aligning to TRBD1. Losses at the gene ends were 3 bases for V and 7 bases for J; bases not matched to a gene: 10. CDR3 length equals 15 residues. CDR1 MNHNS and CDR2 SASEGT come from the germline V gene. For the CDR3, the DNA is TGTGCCAGCAGTGACCCAGGGGGCACCTTGGTTGGCTACACCTTC. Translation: CASSDPGGTLVGYTF.

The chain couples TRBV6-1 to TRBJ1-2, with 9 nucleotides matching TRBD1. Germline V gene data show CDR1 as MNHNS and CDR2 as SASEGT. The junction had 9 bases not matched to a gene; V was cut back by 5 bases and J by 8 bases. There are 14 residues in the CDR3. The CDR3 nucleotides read TGTGCCAGCAGTTCCCGGGACAGGGACTCCGGCTACACCTTC. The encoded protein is CASSSRDRDSGYTF.

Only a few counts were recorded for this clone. Written as DNA, the CDR3 is TGTGCCGGGAGAATTGGACAGACGAACACTGAAGCTTTCTTT. Translating it yields CAGRIGQTNTEAFF. This chain joins TRBV6-6 and TRBJ1-1, with D perhaps matching TRBD1 (6 bases). Germline V gene sequence: CDR1 MNHNY, CDR2 SVGAGI (reference sequence). With 11 bases removed from V and 1 base from J, the gap between germline ends came to 17 bases. This CDR3 has 14 amino acids.

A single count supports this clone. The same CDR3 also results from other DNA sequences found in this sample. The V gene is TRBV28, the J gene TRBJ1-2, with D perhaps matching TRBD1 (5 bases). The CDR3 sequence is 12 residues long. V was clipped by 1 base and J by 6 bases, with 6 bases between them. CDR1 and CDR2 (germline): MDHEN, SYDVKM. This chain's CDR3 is CASSLSGDGYTF. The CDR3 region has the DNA TGTGCCAGCAGTTTATCGGGGGATGGCTACACCTTC.

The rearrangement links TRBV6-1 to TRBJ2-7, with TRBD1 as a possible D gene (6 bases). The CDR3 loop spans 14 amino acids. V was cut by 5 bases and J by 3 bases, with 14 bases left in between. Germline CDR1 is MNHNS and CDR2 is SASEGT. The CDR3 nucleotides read TGTGCCAGCAGTAACCCGGACAGAGTCTACGAGCAGTACTTC. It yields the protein CASSNPDRVYEQYF.

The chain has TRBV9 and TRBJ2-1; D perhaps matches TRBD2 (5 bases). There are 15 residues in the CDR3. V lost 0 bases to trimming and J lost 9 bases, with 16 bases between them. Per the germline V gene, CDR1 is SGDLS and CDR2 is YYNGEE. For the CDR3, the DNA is TGTGCCAGCAGCGTAGAGACTAAACGCGGCGGTGAGCAGTTCTTC. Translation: CASSVETKRGGEQFF.

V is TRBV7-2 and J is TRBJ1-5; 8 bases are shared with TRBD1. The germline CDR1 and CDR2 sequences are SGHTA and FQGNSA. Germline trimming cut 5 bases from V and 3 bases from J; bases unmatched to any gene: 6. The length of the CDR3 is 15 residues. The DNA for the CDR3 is TGTGCCAGCAGCCCCCGACAGGGGCTCAATCAGCCCCAGCATTTT. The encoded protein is CASSPRQGLNQPQHF.